This TCR beta chain was retrieved from a study of graft-versus-host responses after intestinal transplantation. Broader study findings: Declining HvG levels early post-transplant were linked to peak circulating GvH clone levels.

The assay was immunoSEQ multiplex PCR, and TCRdb's table has in-frame clones only and misses some. The sample holds about 50,000 clones, around 90% seen once. As to this clone: Antigen unknown.

V gave up 5 bases and J gave up 4 bases; unmatched junction bases: 4. The CDR3 is 14 amino acids. Germline CDR1 reads ENHRY; CDR2 reads SYGVKD. The source was unstimulated CD4+ T cells sorted from spleen or lymph node cells, collected before transplant. The receptor comes from a human donor who was the organ donor for an intestinal transplant. The rearrangement joins TRBV10-3 to TRBJ1-5, with TRBD1 identical over 8 bases. This CDR3 is CAISPGQVNQPQHF. The CDR3, as DNA: TGTGCCATCAGTCCGGGACAGGTAAATCAGCCCCAGCATTTT.